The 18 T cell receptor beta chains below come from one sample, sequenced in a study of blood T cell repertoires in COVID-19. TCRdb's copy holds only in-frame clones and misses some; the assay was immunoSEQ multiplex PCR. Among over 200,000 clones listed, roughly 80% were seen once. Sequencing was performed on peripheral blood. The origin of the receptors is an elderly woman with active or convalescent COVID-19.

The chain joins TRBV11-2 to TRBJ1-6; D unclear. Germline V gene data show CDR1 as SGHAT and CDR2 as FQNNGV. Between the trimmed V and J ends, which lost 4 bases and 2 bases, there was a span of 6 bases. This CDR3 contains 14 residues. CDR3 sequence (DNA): TGTGCCAGCAGCTCCGGGACCTATAATTCACCCCTCCACTTT. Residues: CASSSGTYNSPLHF.

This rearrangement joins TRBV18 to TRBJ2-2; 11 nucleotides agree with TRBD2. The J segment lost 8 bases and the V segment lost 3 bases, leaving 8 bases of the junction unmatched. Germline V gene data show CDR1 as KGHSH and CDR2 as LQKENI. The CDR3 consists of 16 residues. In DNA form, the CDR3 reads TGTGCCAGCTCACCGGGACTAGCGGAGACAAGGGGGGAGCTGTTTTTT. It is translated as CASSPGLAETRGELFF.

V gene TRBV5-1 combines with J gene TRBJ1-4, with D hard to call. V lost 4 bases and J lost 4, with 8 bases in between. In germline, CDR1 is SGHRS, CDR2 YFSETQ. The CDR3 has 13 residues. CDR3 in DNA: TGCGCCAGCAGCCCGGGAGTTAATGAAAAACTGTTTTTT. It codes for CASSPGVNEKLFF.

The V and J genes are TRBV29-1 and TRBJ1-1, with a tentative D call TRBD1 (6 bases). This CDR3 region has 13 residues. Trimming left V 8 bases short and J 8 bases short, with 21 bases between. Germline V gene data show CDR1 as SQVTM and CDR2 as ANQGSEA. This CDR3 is CSLKDRDHLEAFF. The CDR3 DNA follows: TGCAGCCTGAAGGACAGAGACCATCTCGAAGCTTTCTTT.

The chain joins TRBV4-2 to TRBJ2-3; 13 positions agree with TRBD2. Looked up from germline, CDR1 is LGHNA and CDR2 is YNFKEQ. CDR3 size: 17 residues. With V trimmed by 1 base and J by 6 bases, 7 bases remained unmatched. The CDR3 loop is CASSQGTSGRAWDTQYF. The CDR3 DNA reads TGTGCCAGCAGCCAAGGGACTAGCGGGAGAGCATGGGATACGCAGTATTTT.

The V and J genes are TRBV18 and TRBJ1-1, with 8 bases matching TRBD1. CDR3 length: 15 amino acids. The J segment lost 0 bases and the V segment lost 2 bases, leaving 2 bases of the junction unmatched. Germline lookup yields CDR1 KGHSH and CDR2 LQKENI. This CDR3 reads CASSPDRGVNTEAFF. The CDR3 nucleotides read TGTGCCAGCTCACCAGACAGGGGCGTGAACACTGAAGCTTTCTTT.

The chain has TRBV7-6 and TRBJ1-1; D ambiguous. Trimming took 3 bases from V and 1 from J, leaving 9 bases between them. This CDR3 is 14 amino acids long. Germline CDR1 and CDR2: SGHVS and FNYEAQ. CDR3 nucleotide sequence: TGTGCCAGCAGCTTTGGGGAGGGGAACACTGAAGCTTTCTTT. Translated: CASSFGEGNTEAFF.

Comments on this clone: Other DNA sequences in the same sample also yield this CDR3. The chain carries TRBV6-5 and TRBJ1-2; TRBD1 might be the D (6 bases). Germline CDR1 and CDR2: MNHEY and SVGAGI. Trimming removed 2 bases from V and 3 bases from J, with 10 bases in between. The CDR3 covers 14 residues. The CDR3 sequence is CASSYGRGYYGYTF. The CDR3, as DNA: TGTGCCAGCAGTTACGGCAGGGGTTACTATGGCTACACCTTC.

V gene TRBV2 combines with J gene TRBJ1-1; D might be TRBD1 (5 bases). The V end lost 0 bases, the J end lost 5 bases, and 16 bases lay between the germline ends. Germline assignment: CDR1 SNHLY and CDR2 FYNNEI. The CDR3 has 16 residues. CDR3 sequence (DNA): TGTGCCAGCAGTGAAGCGGTGTGGGGCGGGGTAACTGAAGCTTTCTTT. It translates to CASSEAVWGGVTEAFF.

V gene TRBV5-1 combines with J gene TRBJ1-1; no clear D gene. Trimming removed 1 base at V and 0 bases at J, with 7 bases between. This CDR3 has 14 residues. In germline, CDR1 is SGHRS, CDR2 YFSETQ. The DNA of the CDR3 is TGCGCCAGCAGCTTGTCGGGAATGAACACTGAAGCTTTCTTT. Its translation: CASSLSGMNTEAFF.

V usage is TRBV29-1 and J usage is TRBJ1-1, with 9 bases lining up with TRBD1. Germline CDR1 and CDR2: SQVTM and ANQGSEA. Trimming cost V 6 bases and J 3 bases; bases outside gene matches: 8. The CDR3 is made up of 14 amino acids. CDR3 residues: CSVKLGTGHTEAFF. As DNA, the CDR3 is TGCAGCGTGAAGCTAGGGACAGGGCACACTGAAGCTTTCTTT.

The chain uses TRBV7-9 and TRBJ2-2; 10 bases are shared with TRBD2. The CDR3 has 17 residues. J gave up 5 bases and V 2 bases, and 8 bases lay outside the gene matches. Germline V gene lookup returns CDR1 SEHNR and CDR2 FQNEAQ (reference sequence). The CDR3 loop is CASSLLGLAGVTGELFF. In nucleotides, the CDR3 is TGTGCCAGCAGCTTATTAGGTCTAGCGGGAGTGACCGGGGAGCTGTTTTTT.

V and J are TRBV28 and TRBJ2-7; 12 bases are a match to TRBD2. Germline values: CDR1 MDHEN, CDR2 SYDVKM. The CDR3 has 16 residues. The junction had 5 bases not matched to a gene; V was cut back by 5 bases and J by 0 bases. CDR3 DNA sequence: TGTGCCAGCAGTCCCCTGACTAGCGGGGGCTCCTACGAGCAGTACTTC. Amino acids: CASSPLTSGGSYEQYF. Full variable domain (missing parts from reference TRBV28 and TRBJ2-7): DVKVTQSSRYLVKRTGEKVFLECVQDMDHENMFWYRQDPGLGLRLIYFSYDVKMKEKGDIPEGYSVSREKKERFSLILESASTNQTSMYLCASSPLTSGGSYEQYFGPGTRLTVT.

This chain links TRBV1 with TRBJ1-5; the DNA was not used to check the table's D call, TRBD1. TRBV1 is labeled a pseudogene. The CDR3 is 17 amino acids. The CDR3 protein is CTSSRSTGLYSNQPQHF. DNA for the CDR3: TGCACCAGCAGCCGATCAACAGGGTTGTATAGCAATCAGCCCCAGCATTTT.

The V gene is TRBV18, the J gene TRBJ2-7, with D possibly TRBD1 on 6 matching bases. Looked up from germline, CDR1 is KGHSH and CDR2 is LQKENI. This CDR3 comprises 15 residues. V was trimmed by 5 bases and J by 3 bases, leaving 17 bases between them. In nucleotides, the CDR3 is TGTGCCAGCTCATACCTTCAGGGGAATAACTACGAGCAGTACTTC. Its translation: CASSYLQGNNYEQYF.

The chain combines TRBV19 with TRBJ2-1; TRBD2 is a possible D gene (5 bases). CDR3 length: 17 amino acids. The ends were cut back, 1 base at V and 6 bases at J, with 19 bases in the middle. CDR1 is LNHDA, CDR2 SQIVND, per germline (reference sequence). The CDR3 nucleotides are TGTGCCAGTAGTATAGTCAGGCTAGCCAAGTGGGGCAATGAGCAGTTCTTC. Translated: CASSIVRLAKWGNEQFF.

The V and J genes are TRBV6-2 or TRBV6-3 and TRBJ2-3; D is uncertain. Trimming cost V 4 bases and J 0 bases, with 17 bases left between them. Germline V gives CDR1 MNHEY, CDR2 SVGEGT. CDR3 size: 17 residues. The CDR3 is CASSSAALTPSTDTQYF. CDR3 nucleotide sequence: TGTGCCAGCAGTTCCGCCGCATTGACTCCTAGCACAGATACGCAGTATTTT.

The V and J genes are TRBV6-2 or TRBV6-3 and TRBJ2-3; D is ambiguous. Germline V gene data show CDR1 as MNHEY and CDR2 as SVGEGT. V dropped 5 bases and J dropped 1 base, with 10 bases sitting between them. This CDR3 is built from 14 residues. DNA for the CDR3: TGTGCCAGCAGTAAAGCGAAAGGCACAGATACGCAGTATTTT. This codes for CASSKAKGTDTQYF.